This entry lists 8 T cell receptor beta chains sequenced from one sample in a study of human T cells and chemical hapten exposure. TCRdb re-derived calls from the RACE reads in MiXCR, one entry per CDR3 protein. The data show some 170,000 distinct CDR3 sequences, with about 22% seen just once and about 6.7% held by the top ten. Time point denoted: patch test 1, 2 weeks after DPC sensitization. Indicated treatment: therapeutic diphenylcyclopropenone sensitization with weekly scalp DPC. This specimen was whole blood, taken in connection with sensitization to the hapten diphenylcyclopropenone (DPC). Every receptor here comes from a woman aged 50 to 60 with alopecia areata. Some clones in this sample may be carry-over from other donors' samples.

The rearrangement joins TRBV2 to TRBJ2-7; D possibly matches TRBD1 or TRBD2 (5 bases each). CDR1 is SNHLY and CDR2 is FYNNEI in the germline V gene. The CDR3 length is 16 residues. Trimming left V 6 bases short and J 3 bases short, with 21 bases between. The CDR3 reads CASRRRRNGTLYEQYF. The CDR3 nucleotides read TGTGCCAGCAGAAGGAGACGGAATGGGACCCTCTACGAGCAGTACTTC.

This clonotype was detected a few times. The J gene is TRBJ1-5, the V gene TRBV27; D perhaps matches TRBD1 (5 bases). The V end lost 10 bases, the J end lost 7 bases, and 11 bases lay between the germline ends. This CDR3 is 11 amino acids long. Germline V gene sequence: CDR1 MNHEY, CDR2 SMNVEV (reference sequence). The DNA for the CDR3 is TGTGCCACAGGGTGGGCCCAGCCCCAGCATTTT. This sequence encodes CATGWAQPQHF.

This clonotype was counted a few times. The chain links TRBV6-6 to TRBJ2-5; D call uncertain. V was trimmed by 6 bases and J by 1 base, leaving 6 bases between them. Germline V gene lookup returns CDR1 MNHNY and CDR2 SVGAGI (reference sequence). CDR3 length: 12 amino acids. The CDR3 protein is CASRRLQETQYF. CDR3 sequence (DNA): TGTGCCAGCAGACGTCTCCAAGAGACCCAGTACTTC.

This clonotype was recorded a few times. CDR3 sequence reads: CASSESGGHYGYTF. DNA for the CDR3: TGCGCCAGCAGTGAGTCGGGAGGGCACTATGGCTACACCTTC. The V call is TRBV10-2, the J call TRBJ1-2; D gene ambiguous. Germline V CDR1 and CDR2: WSHSY, SAAADI. V lost 0 bases and J lost 3, with 8 bases in between. The CDR3 loop spans 14 amino acids.

The gene calls are TRBV5-4 and TRBJ2-7; D is uncertain. From germline, CDR1 is SGHNT and CDR2 YYREEE (reference sequence). This CDR3 comprises 13 residues. V was shortened by 4 bases and J by 0 bases, with 8 bases between the two germline ends. In DNA form, the CDR3 reads TGTGCCAGCAGCCCTAGGGCCTCCTACGAGCAGTACTTC. As protein: CASSPRASYEQYF.

The chain is built from TRBV7-2 and TRBJ2-7, with TRBD2 identical over 8 bases. The CDR3 runs 15 residues. Trimming took 5 bases from V and 4 from J; bases not matched to a gene: 10. CDR1 and CDR2 from the germline V gene are SGHTA and FQGNSA. CDR3 bases: TGTGCCAGCAGCCACCGGGGACTAGGGTTGTACGAGCAGTACTTC. It encodes CASSHRGLGLYEQYF.

This clonotype was seen a handful of times. The chain is built from TRBV5-1 and TRBJ2-1, with a weak D call TRBD2 (5 bases). V dropped 4 bases and J dropped 1 base, with 12 bases sitting between them. Germline CDR1 is SGHRS and CDR2 is YFSETQ. This CDR3 comprises 15 residues. CDR3 sequence (DNA): TGCGCCAGCAGCGGTGCGGGTGGATCCTACAATGAGCAGTTCTTC. Encoded protein: CASSGAGGSYNEQFF. Filled out from reference TRBV5-1 and TRBJ2-1, the complete variable domain reads KAGVTQTPRYLIKTRGQQVTLSCSPISGHRSVSWYQQTPGQGLQFLFEYFSETQRNKGNFPGRFSGRQFSNSRSEMNVSTLELGDSALYLCASSGAGGSYNEQFFGPGTRLTVL.

This clonotype was recorded a few times. The V gene is TRBV7-9, the J gene TRBJ1-2; 7 bases are shared with TRBD1. The CDR3 spans 14 residues. Germline V lookup: CDR1 SEHNR, CDR2 FQNEAQ (reference sequence). The junction had 6 bases not matched to a gene; V was cut back by 5 bases and J by 3 bases. This CDR3 reads CASSPGGLDYGYTF. The CDR3, as DNA: TGTGCCAGCAGCCCAGGGGGTTTAGACTATGGCTACACCTTC.